This TCR beta chain was recorded in a study of blood T cell repertoires in COVID-19. Study context: From the United States, Italy and Spain came samples of acute and convalescent COVID-19. The cDNA or gDNA used as material had been derived from T cells, B-cell-depleted T cells, or PBMCs.

Germline V gene sequence: CDR1 SEHNR, CDR2 FQNEAQ (reference sequence). V was clipped by 1 base and J by 3 bases, with 12 bases between them. The CDR3 length is 15 residues. In the original workflow: Scientists estimated how many nucleated cells there were by amplifying reference gene primers. Using immunoSEQ multiplex PCR, the repertoire was profiled, and TCRdb retains in-frame clones only, with some absent. V and J calls plus clone size are reproduced from that table; the DNA served to infer D and trimming. The sample yields about 150,000 clones, more than 85% seen once. The chain uses TRBV7-9 and TRBJ1-1, with D hard to call. Sequenced input: peripheral blood. This TCR was recovered from a woman aged 70-85 years with acute or convalescent COVID-19. The DNA for the CDR3 is TGTGCCAGCAGCTTAGGGTGGGCGGGAGACACTGAAGCTTTCTTT. The encoded protein is CASSLGWAGDTEAFF. The whole variable domain, remainder taken from reference TRBV7-9 and TRBJ1-1, is DTGVSQNPRHKITKRGQNVTFRCDPISEHNRLYWYRQTLGQGPEFLTYFQNEAQLEKSRLLSDRFSAERPKGSFSTLEIQRTEQGDSAMYLCASSLGWAGDTEAFFGQGTRLTVV.